This note documents a single TCR beta chain sequence. The source of the sample is a study of T-cell reconstitution after alpha-beta-depleted transplantation in children. V was trimmed by 3 bases and J by 2 bases, leaving 13 bases between them. Germline V lookup: CDR1 SNHLY, CDR2 FYNNEI. The CDR3 spans 15 residues. The TCRbeta library was prepared with unique molecular identifiers. TCRdb processed the PCR reads anew with MiXCR; each CDR3 protein has one entry. Seen here are a few hundred thousand distinct CDR3 sequences, about 16% observed once, and the top ten hold over 3%. The material sequenced was PBMCs from the stem cell graft donor, taken from the stem cell graft. This sequence joins TRBV2 and TRBJ2-5, with D perhaps matching TRBD1 (6 bases). The TCR sequence derives from a human donor who donated a stem cell graft to a child with acute lymphoblastic leukemia. Here the CDR3 DNA reads TGTGCCAGCAGTGACCCGAAGGACAGACAAGAGACCCAGTACTTC. It is translated as CASSDPKDRQETQYF.